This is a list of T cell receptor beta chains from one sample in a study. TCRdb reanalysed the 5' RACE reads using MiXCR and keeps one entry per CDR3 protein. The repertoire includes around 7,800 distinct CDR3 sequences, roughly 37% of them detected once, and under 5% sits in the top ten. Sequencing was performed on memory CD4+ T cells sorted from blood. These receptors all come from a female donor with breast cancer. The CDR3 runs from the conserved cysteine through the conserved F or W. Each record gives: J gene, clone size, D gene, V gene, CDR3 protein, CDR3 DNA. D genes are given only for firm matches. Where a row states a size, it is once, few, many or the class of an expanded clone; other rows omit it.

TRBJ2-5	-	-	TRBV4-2	CASGPNQETQYF	TGTGCCAGCGGCCCAAACCAAGAGACCCAGTACTTC
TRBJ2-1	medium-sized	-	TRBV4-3	CASSQDNYNEQFF	TGCGCCAGCAGCCAAGACAACTACAATGAGCAGTTCTTC
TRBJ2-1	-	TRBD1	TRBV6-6	CASSYSPAGGLYNEQFF	TGTGCCAGCAGTTACTCCCCCGCAGGGGGCCTCTACAATGAGCAGTTCTTC
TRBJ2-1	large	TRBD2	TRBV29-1	CSVRTSGGDEQFF	TGCAGCGTTCGGACTAGCGGGGGGGATGAGCAGTTCTTC
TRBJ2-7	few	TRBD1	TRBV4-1	CASSQGFRATGVEQYF	TGCGCCAGCAGCCAGGGATTTAGAGCGACAGGGGTCGAGCAGTACTTC
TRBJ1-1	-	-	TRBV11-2	CASSSTLTNTEAFF	TGTGCCAGCAGTTCTACCCTCACGAACACTGAAGCTTTCTTT
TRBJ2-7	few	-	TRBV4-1	CASSQGASPNEQYF	TGCGCCAGCAGCCAAGGGGCCAGTCCCAACGAGCAGTACTTC
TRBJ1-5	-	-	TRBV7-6	CASSTSGESLHF	TGTGCCAGCAGCACTTCAGGGGAGTCCCTGCATTTT
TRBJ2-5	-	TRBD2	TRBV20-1	CSARDLNGRRLADQETQYF	TGCAGTGCAAGAGATCTCAACGGACGGAGACTAGCGGATCAAGAGACCCAGTACTTC
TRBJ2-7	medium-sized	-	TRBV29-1	CSARDTSYEQYF	TGCAGCGCTCGGGACACCTCCTACGAGCAGTACTTC